The 9 T cell receptor beta chains below were found in one sample sequenced in a study of cytomegalovirus exposure and HLA in healthy donors. PCR primers comprised 60 Vbeta and 13 Jbeta primers. Some clones are missing from TCRdb's copy, which holds only in-frame ones; the method was immunoSEQ multiplex PCR. The profile covers about 93,000 clones, with around three quarters appearing a single time and about 0.53% taken by the ten largest. The sequenced sample consisted of PBMCs. The origin of the receptors is a man aged 25-40 years in good health and CMV-seronegative.

The rearrangement joins TRBV7-9 to TRBJ2-4; D uncertain. The V end lost 5 bases, the J end lost 6 bases, and 8 bases lay between the germline ends. The CDR3 runs 12 residues. CDR1 SEHNR and CDR2 FQNEAQ come from the germline V gene (reference sequence). CDR3 coding DNA: TGTGCCAGCAGCCCGCGAGGAAACATTCAGTACTTC. Translation gives CASSPRGNIQYF.

The chain recombines TRBV5-1 with TRBJ2-3; 14 positions match TRBD2. Germline V CDR1 and CDR2: SGHRS, YFSETQ. This CDR3 comprises 18 residues. With 3 bases clipped from V and 8 bases from J, the junction kept 14 bases outside the gene matches. CDR3 protein: CASSSAPGLAGEGGTQYF. The CDR3 coding sequence is TGCGCCAGCAGCTCGGCACCGGGACTAGCGGGAGAGGGGGGTACGCAGTATTTT.

The J gene is TRBJ2-7, the V gene TRBV9; 8 bases agree with TRBD1. Per the germline V gene, CDR1 is SGDLS and CDR2 is YYNGEE. The CDR3 runs 16 residues. Losses at the gene ends were 0 bases for V and 4 bases for J; bases not matched to a gene: 9. This chain's CDR3 is CASSVADREYGYEQYF. The DNA of the CDR3 is TGTGCCAGCAGCGTAGCGGACAGGGAATATGGTTACGAGCAGTACTTC.

The J gene is TRBJ1-1, the V gene TRBV7-9; no firm D call. Germline V CDR1 and CDR2: SEHNR, FQNEAQ (reference sequence). This CDR3 spans 16 amino acids. The V end was cut by 5 bases, the J end by 2 bases, with 18 bases between. The CDR3 DNA sequence: TGTGCCAGCAGCCGGTGGGGAAGGAGGGTTAACACTGAAGCTTTCTTT. Amino acid sequence: CASSRWGRRVNTEAFF.

The chain combines TRBV4-3 with TRBJ1-4; the match to TRBD1 covers 7 bases. This CDR3 has 17 residues. Germline V CDR1 and CDR2: LGHNA, YSLEER. J was trimmed by 0 bases and V by 0 bases; bases with no gene match: 4. In nucleotides, the CDR3 is TGCGCCAGCAGCCAAGAAGGGGGCCCTGCAACTAATGAAAAACTGTTTTTT. This encodes CASSQEGGPATNEKLFF.

The rearrangement joins TRBV5-4 to TRBJ1-2; 7 bases map to TRBD1. Looked up from germline, CDR1 is SGHNT and CDR2 is YYREEE (reference sequence). Trimming removed 4 bases from V and 8 bases from J; junction bases left unmatched: 20. The CDR3 totals 17 residues. The CDR3 region is CASSQGPLEGAQGGYTF. The CDR3 nucleotides read TGTGCCAGCAGCCAGGGCCCATTGGAGGGGGCGCAGGGGGGCTACACCTTC.

CDR3 residues: CASSWNSGQGIYGYTF. The CDR3 DNA is TGCGCCAGCAGCTGGAATTCCGGACAGGGAATTTACGGCTACACCTTC. The chain recombines TRBV5-1 with TRBJ1-2, with 8 bases lining up with TRBD1. V lost 3 bases and J lost 8; bases outside the gene matches: 15. The CDR3 totals 16 residues. Germline V lookup: CDR1 SGHRS, CDR2 YFSETQ.

This clone was counted a single time. V gene TRBV27 combines with J gene TRBJ1-2, with 8 positions matching TRBD1. CDR3 size: 14 residues. V gave up 5 bases and J gave up 5 bases; unmatched junction bases: 7. From germline, CDR1 is MNHEY and CDR2 SMNVEV (reference sequence). The CDR3 DNA reads TGTGCCAGCAGTGGGCGATACAGGGGGTATGGCTACACCTTC. Its translation is CASSGRYRGYGYTF.

This clone is a singleton in its sample. The chain has TRBV25-1 and TRBJ1-6, with a weak D call TRBD1 (5 bases). Germline CDR1 reads MGHDK; CDR2 reads SYGVNS. Trimming removed 1 base at V and 9 bases at J, with 10 bases between. This CDR3 comprises 14 residues. CDR3 DNA sequence: TGTGCCAGCAGTGAATCCACAGGATCTTCACCCCTCCACTTT. This sequence encodes CASSESTGSSPLHF.